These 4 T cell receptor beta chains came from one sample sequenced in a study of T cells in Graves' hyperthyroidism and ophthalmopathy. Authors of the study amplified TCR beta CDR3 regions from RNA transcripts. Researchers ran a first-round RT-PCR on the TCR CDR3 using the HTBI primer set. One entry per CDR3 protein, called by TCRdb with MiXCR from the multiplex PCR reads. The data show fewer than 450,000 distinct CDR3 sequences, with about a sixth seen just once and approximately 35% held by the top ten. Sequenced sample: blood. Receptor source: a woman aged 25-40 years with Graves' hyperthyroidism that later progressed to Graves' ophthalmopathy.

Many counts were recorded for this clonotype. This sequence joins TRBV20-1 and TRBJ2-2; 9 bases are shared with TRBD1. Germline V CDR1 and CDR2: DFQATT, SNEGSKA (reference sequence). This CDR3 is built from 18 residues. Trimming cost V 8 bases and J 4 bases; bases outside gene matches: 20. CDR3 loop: CSTRSNSPGQGVTGELFF. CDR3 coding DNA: TGCAGTACCCGAAGCAATTCACCGGGACAGGGAGTCACCGGGGAGCTGTTTTTT.

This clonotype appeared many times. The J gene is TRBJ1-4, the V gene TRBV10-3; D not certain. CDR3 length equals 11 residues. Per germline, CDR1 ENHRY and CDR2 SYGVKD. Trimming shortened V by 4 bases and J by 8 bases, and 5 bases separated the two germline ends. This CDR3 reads CAISVGEKLFF. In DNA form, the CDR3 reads TGTGCCATCAGTGTGGGGGAAAAACTGTTTTTT.

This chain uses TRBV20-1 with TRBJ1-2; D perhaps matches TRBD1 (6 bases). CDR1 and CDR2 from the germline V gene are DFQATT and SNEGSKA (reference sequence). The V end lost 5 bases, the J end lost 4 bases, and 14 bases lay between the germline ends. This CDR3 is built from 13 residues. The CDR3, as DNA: TGCAGTGCTCAGACAGGCCAGTCCTATGGCTACACCTTC. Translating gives CSAQTGQSYGYTF.

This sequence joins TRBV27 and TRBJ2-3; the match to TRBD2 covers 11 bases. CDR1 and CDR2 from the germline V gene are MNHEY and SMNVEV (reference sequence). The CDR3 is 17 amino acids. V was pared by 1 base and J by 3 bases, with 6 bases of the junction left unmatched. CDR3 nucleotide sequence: TGTGCCAGCAGTTTATTGACTAGCGGGATAAGAACAGATACGCAGTATTTT. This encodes CASSLLTSGIRTDTQYF.